This TCR beta chain was obtained from a study of cytomegalovirus exposure and HLA in healthy donors. Study observations and caveats: Through in vitro validation, a few CMV-associated chains were shown to be specific for CMV antigens. According to a later analysis, most TCR beta chains associated with CMV appeared HLA-restricted.

Germline CDR1 SGHTS, CDR2 YDEGEE. Trimming removed 1 base from V and 6 bases from J, with 8 bases in between. This CDR3 is built from 14 residues. The primer mix had 60 Vbeta and 13 Jbeta primers. Sequenced by immunoSEQ multiplex PCR; TCRdb stores in-frame clones only, minus some. The data hold around 100,000 clones, with roughly 75% observed a single time. To note about this clone: The antigen is undetermined.

Sequenced: PBMCs. The chain carries TRBV5-8 and TRBJ1-6, with D possibly being TRBD1 (5 bases). The receptor comes from a male donor in good health and CMV-seropositive. CDR3 region: CASSLRQTNSPLHF. CDR3 sequence (DNA): TGTGCCAGCAGCTTGCGACAGACTAATTCACCCCTCCACTTT. Together with reference TRBV5-8 and TRBJ1-6, the CDR3 gives the full variable domain: EAGVTQSPTHLIKTRGQQATLRCSPISGHTSVYWYQQALGLGLQFLLWYDEGEERNRGNFPPRFSGRQFPNYSSELNVNALELEDSALYLCASSLRQTNSPLHFGNGTRLTVT.